The sequence of this T cell receptor (beta chain) was determined in a study of CD8+ T cells in alopecia areata. The authors extracted RNA and reverse transcribed it into cDNA as the sequencing template. Profiled with immunoSEQ multiplex PCR; TCRdb holds only in-frame clones, not every one. The sample holds approximately 210,000 clones, about three fifths seen once. With 4 bases removed from V and 5 bases from J, the gap between germline ends came to 17 bases. The CDR3 length is 15 residues. Germline loops: CDR1 KGHSH, CDR2 LQKENI. Treatment described: oral pan-JAK inhibitor, 5-10 mg twice daily. Study-level points and caveats: Sequencing of scalp samples also captures resident alphabeta T cells of normal skin.

About this clone itself: The target antigen is unknown.

The sample in question was CD4+ T cells sorted from blood, obtained at week 4, from a patient treated with tofacitinib. The genes are TRBV18 and TRBJ2-5, with TRBD1 as a possible D gene (8 bases). The source is a human donor with alopecia areata. The CDR3 DNA is TGTGCCAGCTCACTGAACAGGGGGGGTGAGGAGACCCAGTACTTC. It is translated as CASSLNRGGEETQYF.